This T cell receptor (beta chain) was sequenced for a study of blood T cell repertoires in COVID-19. Overall study: Donors in the United States, Italy and Spain gave samples during acute or convalescent COVID-19. Sample material is recorded as cDNA or gDNA derived from T cells, B-cell-depleted T cells, or PBMCs.

In the authors' methods: Amplification with reference gene primers provided the estimates of nucleated cell counts. Profiling relied on immunoSEQ multiplex PCR, and the TCRdb table lists in-frame clones only, not all of them. V and J calls plus clone size are reproduced from that table; the DNA served to infer D and trimming. The sample shows approximately 170,000 clones, about four fifths of them seen only once. The CDR3 consists of 17 residues. Germline CDR1 SGHRS, CDR2 YFSETQ. The V segment lost 6 bases and the J segment 3 bases; nucleotides outside the gene matches: 10. The source is a human donor with acute or convalescent COVID-19. The donor label of this sample is uncertain. The J gene is TRBJ2-1, the V gene TRBV5-1; 12 bases are a match to TRBD2. Sequences were obtained from peripheral blood. As DNA, the CDR3 is TGCGCCAGCAAGGCTAGCGGGGGGGCTAGTGTCTACAATGAGCAGTTCTTC. This encodes CASKASGGASVYNEQFF.